This TCR beta chain was identified in a study of shared clonotypes between healthy human individuals (dated by TCRdb to 2020 to 2022). Some background on the complete study: The cohort comprised a couple of women and a few men aged 18 to 49 years. For each donor, three plates each were used for CD4 naive and CD4 memory, two plates were used for CD8 naive, and one plate was used for CD8 memory. To estimate repertoire size and how much clonotype sharing occurs between individuals, the study deeply sequenced the blood TCR repertoires of about five healthy adults. Different laboratories and diverse techniques were used to prepare libraries and sequence TCR repertoires, to increase sequencing depth and limit assay-specific biases. Leukapheresis yielded between about 0.9 and 8.9 billion PBMCs per donor.

The sample holds one count of this clone. The antigen it recognizes is unknown. Base qualities are not recorded, but no much larger clone differs from it by a single base. What the study reported, not specific to this receptor: Naive subsets generally had larger estimated clonotype richness than memory subsets. Sampling was restricted to blood, and TCR repertoires in tissues likely differ from the TCR repertoires found in blood. Incomplete sequencing was indicated by rarefaction of sorted-subset datasets, despite the large sequencing depth. The genetic and exposure-history diversity represented was limited by the small number of donors. Based on pairwise subsampling, the degree of clonotype sharing among donors was expected to be affected by sequencing depth. Higher generation probabilities were observed for clonotypes shared by all four sorted-subset donors than for non-shared clonotypes. Across a handful of donors, approximately 5% of naive CD4, around 3.3% of naive CD8, 2% to 2.5% of memory CD4, and roughly 0.4% of memory CD8 clonotypes were shared.

Using the deep immunoSEQ assay, TCR CDR3 regions were amplified from genomic DNA by multiplex PCR. Extracted genomic DNA from each cell subset was distributed evenly across all wells of several immunoSEQ 96-well plates, and each plate was treated as a replicate. For sorted subsets, approximately 210 ng of genomic DNA, equivalent to 25,000 to 30,000 T cell genomes, went into each replicate PCR. Purified libraries were quantified with a Qubit 3.0 fluorometer, sized on a Bioanalyzer 2100, and re-quantified with the KAPA Library Quantification kit. Every immunoSEQ 96-well plate was sequenced on a dedicated single-read 150-cycle Illumina NextSeq 550 flow cell. On the authors' methods: Because only junctional sequences without quality scores were contained in the immunoSEQ output, filtering matching that applied to full-length reads could not be performed. Sequences were annotated with PyIR, a Python wrapper for IgBLAST v1.9, and V/J genes and CDR3 were assigned using IMGT germline references. Reads were removed for weak V/J assignments (E-value above 1e-6), missing CDR3, stop codons, out-of-frame junctions, or ambiguous translated residues. V3J clonotypes were defined by identical inferred V gene, J gene, and CDR3 amino acid sequence. Percentage overlap between repertoires was computed as shared unique clonotypes divided by the size of the smaller repertoire. Richness of each repertoire was evaluated using RTK rarefaction, the Chao1 estimator, and Recon v2.1 estimates of unobserved clonotypes. For all TCRbeta clonotypes obtained by the gDNA method from several donors, generation probabilities were computed with OLGA. The table was pulled from immuneACCESS by TCRdb, which kept in-frame rearrangements only. Such tables lose some clones; where checked, under half of the loss comes from unresolved V genes, and the rest has no known cause. The V and J calls and clone size come from that table; D and trimming were worked out from the DNA. The sample yields millions of clones; about 95% were counted once. 0.85% to 1.2% of the sample comes from the top ten.

CD8 naive samples were CD45RO-negative cells positively selected for CCR7, giving a CD45RA+CCR7+ population that excluded TemRA cells. Healthy HIV-negative adults with no recently reported acute infections or vaccinations were included as donors. Only Caucasian adults living in Nashville, Tennessee, USA were represented among the donors. Blood was collected by leukapheresis, and PBMCs were isolated by Ficoll-Histopaque density gradient centrifugation and then cryopreserved in liquid nitrogen vapor phase. Analytical flow cytometry was used to check the purity and quantity of each magnetically sorted T cell population. Each sorted fraction had its genomic DNA isolated and then quantified by UV absorbance on a Nanodrop 2000c. The CDR3 runs 16 residues from the cysteine to the phenylalanine. The entry retains the CDR3 DNA only, 48 bases that are in frame from base 1. Unmatched junction bases come to 1, with V trimmed by 3 bases and J by 1 base. CDR1 is given as SGHRS and CDR2 as YFSETQ, both from the germline V gene.

The sequence links TRBV5-1 to TRBJ2-3; TRBD2 lines up with 14 middle nucleotides. The sample taken for sequencing was naive CD8+ T cells sorted from blood. Interpreted using the paper, the cell subset or site label stands for: CD45RA+CCR7+. This sequence was found in a young man in good health. The sequenced DNA is TGCGCCAGCAGCTCGGGACTAGCGGGGGGCACAGATACGCAGTATTTT. The encoded protein is CASSSGLAGGTDTQYF.